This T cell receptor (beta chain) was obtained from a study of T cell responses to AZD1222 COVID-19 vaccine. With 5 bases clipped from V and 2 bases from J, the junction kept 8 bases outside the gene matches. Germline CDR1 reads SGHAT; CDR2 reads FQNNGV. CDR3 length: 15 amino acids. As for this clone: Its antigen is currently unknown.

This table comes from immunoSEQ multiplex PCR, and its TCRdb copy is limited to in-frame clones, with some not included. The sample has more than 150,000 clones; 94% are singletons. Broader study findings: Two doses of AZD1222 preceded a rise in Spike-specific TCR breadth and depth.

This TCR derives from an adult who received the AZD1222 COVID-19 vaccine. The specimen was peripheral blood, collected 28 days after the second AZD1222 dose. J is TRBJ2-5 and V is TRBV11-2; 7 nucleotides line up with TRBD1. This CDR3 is CASSLTGTEQETQYF. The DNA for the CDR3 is TGTGCCAGCAGCCTAACCGGGACAGAACAAGAGACCCAGTACTTC.